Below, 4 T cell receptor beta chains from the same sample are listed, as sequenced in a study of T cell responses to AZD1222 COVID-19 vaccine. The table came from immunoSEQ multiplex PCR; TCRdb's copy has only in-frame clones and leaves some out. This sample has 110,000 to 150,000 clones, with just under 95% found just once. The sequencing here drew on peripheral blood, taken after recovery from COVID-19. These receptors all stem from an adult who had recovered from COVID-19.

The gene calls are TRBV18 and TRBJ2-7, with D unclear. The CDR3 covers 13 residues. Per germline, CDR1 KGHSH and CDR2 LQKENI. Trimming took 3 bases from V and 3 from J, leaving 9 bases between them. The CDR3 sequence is CASSPVPGYEQYF. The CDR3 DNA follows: TGTGCCAGCTCACCCGTCCCGGGCTACGAGCAGTACTTC.

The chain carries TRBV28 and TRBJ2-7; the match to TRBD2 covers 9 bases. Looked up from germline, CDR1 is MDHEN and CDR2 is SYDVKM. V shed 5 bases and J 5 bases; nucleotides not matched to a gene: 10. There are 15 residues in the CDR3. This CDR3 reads CASSAAGTSNHEQYF. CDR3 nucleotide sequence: TGTGCCAGCAGTGCGGCCGGGACTAGCAACCACGAGCAGTACTTC.

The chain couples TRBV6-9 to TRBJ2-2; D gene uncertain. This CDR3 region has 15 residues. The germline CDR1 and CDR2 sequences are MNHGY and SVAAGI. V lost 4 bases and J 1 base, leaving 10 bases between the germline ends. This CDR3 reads CASSLFLMNTGELFF. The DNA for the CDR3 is TGTGCCAGCAGTTTGTTCCTTATGAACACCGGGGAGCTGTTTTTT.

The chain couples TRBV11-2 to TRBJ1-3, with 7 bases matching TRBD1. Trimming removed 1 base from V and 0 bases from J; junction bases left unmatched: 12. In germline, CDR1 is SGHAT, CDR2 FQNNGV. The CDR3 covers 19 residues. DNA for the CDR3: TGTGCCAGCAGCTTAGTCCCTTCCGCAGGGGGAGTCTCTGGAAACACCATATATTTT. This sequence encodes CASSLVPSAGGVSGNTIYF.